The clone carrying this TCR beta chain has a single count. Cohorts were determined from participant-reported clinical history. These data come from a study of blood T cell repertoires in COVID-19. Study-wide background: The origin of the acute and convalescent COVID-19 samples was the United States, Italy and Spain. Nucleic acid was either cDNA or gDNA, and it came from T cells, B-cell-depleted T cells, or PBMCs.

The CDR3 has 16 residues. Trimming pared 1 base from V and 0 bases from J, leaving 8 bases between. The germline V gene has CDR1 KGHDR and CDR2 SFDVKD. Original processing notes: Counts of nucleated cells, estimated from reference gene primer amplification, were obtained. Assay: immunoSEQ multiplex PCR; the TCRdb copy retains only in-frame clones and omits some. The DNA gave D and trimming, while V, J and clone size come from that table. In the table there are 160,000 or so clones, about 80% of which are singletons. The chain has TRBV24-1 and TRBJ2-2; tentatively, D is TRBD2 (6 bases). The clonotype originates from a woman in her sixties who had recovered from COVID-19. Sequencing used PBMCs or T cells enriched from blood (not recorded which). In DNA, the CDR3 is TGTGCCACCAGTGATTTCGGCGGGGCGAACACCGGGGAGCTGTTTTTT. Translating gives CATSDFGGANTGELFF.